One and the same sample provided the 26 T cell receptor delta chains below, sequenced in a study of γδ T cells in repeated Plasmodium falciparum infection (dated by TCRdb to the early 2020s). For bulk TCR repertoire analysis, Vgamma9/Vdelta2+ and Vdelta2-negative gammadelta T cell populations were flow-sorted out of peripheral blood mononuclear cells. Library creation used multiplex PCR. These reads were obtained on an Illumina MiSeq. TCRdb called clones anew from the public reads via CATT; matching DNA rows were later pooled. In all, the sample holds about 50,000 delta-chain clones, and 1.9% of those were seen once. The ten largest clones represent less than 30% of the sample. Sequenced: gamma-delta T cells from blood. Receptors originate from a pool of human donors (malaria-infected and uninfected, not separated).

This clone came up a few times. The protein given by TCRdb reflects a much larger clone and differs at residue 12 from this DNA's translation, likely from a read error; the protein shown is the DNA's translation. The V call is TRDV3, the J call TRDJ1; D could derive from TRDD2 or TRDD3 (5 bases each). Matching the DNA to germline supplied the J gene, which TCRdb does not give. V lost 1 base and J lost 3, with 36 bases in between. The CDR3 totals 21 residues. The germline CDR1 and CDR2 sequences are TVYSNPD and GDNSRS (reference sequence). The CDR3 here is CAFNSRHFHYWRMNIPDKLIF. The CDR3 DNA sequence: TGTGCCTTTAATTCGCGCCACTTCCACTACTGGAGGATGAATATCCCCGATAAACTCATCTTT.

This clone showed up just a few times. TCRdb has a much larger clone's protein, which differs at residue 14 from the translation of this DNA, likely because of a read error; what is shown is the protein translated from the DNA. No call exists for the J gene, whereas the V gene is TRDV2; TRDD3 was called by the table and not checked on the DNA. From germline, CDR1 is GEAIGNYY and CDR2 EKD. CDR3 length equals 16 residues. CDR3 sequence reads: CACDLLGEKSFDKPIF. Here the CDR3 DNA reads TGTGCCTGTGACCTACTGGGGGAGAAGTCCTTCGATAAACCCATCTTT.

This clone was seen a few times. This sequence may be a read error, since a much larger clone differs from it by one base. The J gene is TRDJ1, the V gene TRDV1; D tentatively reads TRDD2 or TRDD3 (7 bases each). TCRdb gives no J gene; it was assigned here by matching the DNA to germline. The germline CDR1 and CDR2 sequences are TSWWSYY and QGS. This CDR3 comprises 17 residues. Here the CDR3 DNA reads TGCGCTCTACAAATTCCTACGCGTCTGGGGGCCACCGATAAACTCATCTTT. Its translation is CALQIPTRLGATDKLIF.

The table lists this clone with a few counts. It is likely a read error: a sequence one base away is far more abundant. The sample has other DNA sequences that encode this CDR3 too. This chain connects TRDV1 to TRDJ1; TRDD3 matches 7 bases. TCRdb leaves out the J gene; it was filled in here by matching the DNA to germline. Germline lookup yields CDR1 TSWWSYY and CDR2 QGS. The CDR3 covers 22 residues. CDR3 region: CALGELKWYEGTGDLYTDKLIF. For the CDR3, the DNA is TGCGCTCTTGGGGAACTAAAGTGGTACGAAGGTACTGGGGACCTGTACACCGATAAACTCATCTTT.

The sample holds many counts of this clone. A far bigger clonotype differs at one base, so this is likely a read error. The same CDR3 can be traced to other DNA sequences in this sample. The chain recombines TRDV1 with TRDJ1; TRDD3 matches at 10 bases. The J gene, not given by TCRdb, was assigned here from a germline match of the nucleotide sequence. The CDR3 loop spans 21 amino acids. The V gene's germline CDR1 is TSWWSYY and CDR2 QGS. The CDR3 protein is CALGDHFLILGGYRGTDKLIF. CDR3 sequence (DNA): TGCGCTCTTGGGGACCACTTCCTTATTCTTGGGGGATACCGGGGCACCGATAAACTCATCTTT.

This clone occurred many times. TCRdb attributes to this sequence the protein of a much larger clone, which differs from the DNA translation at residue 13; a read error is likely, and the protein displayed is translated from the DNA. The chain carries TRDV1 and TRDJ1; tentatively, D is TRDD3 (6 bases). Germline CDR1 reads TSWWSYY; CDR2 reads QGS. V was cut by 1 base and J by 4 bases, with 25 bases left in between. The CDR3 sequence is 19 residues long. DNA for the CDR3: TGTGCTCTTGGGGAACACATCTACGTGAGGTGGGGGGGAGTCGATAAACTCATCTTT. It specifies CALGEHIYVRWGGVDKLIF.

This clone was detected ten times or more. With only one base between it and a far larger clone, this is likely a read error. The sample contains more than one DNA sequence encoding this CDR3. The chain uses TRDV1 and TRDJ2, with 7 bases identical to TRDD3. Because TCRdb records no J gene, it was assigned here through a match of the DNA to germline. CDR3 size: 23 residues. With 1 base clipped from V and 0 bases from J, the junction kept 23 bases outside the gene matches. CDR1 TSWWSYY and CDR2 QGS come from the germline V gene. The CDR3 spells CALGEPAYWGIPVLIALTAQLFF. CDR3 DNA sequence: TGTGCTCTTGGGGAACCGGCGTACTGGGGAATACCTGTGTTGATAGCTTTGACAGCACAACTCTTCTTT.

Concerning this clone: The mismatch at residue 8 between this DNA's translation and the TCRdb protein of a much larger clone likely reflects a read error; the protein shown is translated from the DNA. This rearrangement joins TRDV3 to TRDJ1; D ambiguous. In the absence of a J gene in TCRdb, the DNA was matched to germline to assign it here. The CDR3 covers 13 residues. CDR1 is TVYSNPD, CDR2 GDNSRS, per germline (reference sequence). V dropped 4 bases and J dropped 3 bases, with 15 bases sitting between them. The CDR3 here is CASAGLESDKLIF. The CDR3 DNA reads TGTGCCTCCGCCGGTCTTGAGTCCGATAAACTCATCTTT.

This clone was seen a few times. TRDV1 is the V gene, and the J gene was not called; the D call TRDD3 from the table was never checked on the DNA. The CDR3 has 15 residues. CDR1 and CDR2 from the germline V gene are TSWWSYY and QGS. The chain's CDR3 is CALGELFLLGACLTF. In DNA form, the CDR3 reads TGTGCTCTTGGGGAACTCTTCCTACTTGGAGCCTGCTTAACCTTT.

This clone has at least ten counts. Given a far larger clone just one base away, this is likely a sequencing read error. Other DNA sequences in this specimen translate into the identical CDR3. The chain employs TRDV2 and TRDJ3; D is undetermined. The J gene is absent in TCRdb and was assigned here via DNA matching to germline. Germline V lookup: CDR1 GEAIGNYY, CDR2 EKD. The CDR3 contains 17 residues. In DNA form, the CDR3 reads TGTGCCTGCGACACCTTAGACGGCTCCTGGGACACCCGACAGATGTTTTTC. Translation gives CACDTLDGSWDTRQMFF.

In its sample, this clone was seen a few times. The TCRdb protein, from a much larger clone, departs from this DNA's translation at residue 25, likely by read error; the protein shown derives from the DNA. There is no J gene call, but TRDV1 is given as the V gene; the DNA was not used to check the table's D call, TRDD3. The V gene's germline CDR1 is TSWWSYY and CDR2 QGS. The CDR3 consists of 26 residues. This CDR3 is CALGERTIVLPMRGGYAVLYTDKLTF. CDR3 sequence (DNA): TGTGCTCTTGGGGAACGAACGATTGTCCTACCGATGAGAGGGGGATACGCCGTTTTATACACCGATAAACTCACCTTT.

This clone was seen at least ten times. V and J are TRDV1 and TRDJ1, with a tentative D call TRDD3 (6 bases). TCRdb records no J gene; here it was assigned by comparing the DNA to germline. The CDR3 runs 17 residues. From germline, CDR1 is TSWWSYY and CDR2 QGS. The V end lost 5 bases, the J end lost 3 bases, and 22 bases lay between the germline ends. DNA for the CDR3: TGTGCTCTTGGGAAGGACTGGGTGTATACGGGGGCCGATAAACTCATCTTT. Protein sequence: CALGKDWVYTGADKLIF.

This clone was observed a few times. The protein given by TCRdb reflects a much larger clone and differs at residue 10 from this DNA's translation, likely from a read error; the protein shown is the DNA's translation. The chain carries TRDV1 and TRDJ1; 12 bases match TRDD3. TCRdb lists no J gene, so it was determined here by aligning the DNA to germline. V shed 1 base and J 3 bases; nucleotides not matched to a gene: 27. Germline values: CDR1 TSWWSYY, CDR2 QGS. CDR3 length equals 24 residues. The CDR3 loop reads CALGEQAPYRTHWGILHRADKLIF. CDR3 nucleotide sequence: TGTGCTCTTGGGGAACAGGCCCCTTACCGCACCCACTGGGGGATACTGCACAGGGCCGATAAACTCATCTTT.

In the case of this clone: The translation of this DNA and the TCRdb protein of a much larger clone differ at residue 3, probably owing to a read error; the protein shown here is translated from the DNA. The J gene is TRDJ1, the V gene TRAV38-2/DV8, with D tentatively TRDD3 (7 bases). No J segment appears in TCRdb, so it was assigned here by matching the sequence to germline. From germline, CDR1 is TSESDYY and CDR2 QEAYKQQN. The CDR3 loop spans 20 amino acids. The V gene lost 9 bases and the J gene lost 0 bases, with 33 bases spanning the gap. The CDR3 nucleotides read TGTGCTTGTTGGCGGATTTCCTATCTGGGGGCCCCGGGCAACACCGATAAACTCATCTTT. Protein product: CACWRISYLGAPGNTDKLIF.

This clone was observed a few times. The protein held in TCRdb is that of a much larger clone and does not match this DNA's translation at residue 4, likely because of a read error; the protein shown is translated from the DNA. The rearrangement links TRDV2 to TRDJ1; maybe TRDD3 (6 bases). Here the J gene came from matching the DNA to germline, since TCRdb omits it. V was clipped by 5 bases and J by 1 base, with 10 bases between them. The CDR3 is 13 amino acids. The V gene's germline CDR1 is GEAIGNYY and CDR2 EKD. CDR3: CACVGIGTDKLIF. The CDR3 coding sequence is TGTGCCTGTGTGGGGATCGGCACCGATAAACTCATCTTT.

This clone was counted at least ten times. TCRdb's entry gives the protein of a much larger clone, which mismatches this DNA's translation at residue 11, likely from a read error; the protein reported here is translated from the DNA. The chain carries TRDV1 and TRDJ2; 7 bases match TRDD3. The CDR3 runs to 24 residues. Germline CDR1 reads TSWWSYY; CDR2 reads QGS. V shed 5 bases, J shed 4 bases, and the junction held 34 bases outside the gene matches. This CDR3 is CALGKRLAILLKLLGDMSTAQLFF. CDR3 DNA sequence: TGTGCTCTTGGGAAGCGTTTGGCAATACTTCTCAAACTCCTTGGGGATATGTCGACAGCACAACTCTTCTTT.

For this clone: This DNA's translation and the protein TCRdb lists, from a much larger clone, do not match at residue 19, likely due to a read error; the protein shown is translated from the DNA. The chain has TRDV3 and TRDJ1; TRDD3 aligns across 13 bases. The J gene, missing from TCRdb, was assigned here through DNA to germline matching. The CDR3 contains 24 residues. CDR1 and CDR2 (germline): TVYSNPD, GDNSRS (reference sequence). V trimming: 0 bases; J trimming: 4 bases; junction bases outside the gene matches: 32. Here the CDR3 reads CAFSYPSYLGDVLGDTLYNDKLIF. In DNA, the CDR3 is TGTGCCTTTAGCTACCCTTCCTACTTAGGGGATGTACTGGGGGATACGCTGTACAACGATAAACTCATCTTT.

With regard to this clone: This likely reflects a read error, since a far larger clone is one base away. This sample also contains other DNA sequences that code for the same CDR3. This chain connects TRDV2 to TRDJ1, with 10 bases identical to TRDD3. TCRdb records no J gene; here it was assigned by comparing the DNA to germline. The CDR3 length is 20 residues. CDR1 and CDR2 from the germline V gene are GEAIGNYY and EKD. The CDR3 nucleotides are TGTGCATGTGACACGCATCCCCGAATGCTGGGGGATAGGTACACCGATAAACTCATCTTT. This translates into CACDTHPRMLGDRYTDKLIF.

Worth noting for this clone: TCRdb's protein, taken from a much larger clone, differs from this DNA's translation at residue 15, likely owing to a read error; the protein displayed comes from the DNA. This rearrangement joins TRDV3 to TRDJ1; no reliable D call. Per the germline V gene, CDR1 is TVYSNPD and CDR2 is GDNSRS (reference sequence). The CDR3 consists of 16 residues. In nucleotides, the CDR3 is TGTGCCTCGTGGGCCGGGGCGCTACGGGCCACCGATAAACTCACCTTT. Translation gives CASWAGALRATDKLTF.

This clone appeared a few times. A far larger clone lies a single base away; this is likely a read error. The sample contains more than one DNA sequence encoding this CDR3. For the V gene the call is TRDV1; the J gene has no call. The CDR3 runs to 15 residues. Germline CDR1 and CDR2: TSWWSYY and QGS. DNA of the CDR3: TGTGCTCTTGGGACCCCCCTAACGTACACCGATAAGCTCATCTTT. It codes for CALGTPLTYTDKLIF.

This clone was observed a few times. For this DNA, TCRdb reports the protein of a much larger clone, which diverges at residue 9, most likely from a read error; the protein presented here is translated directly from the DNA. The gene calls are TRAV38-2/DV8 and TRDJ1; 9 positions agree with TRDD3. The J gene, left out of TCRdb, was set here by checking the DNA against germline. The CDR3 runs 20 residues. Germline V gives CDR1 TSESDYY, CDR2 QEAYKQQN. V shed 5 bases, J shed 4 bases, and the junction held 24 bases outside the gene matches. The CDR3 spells CAYSSPLLRGYAGQSDKLIF. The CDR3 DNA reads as TGTGCTTATAGTTCCCCCCTACTTAGGGGATACGCGGGCCAGAGCGATAAACTCATCTTT.

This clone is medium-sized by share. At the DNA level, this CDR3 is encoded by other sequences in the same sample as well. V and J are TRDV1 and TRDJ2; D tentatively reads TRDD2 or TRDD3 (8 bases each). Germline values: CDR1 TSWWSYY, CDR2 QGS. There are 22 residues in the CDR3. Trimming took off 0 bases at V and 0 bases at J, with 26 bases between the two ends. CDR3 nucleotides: TGTGCTCTTGGGGAACTAGGTTCTTCCTACGTGGGATACGCGCCTTTGACAGCACAACTCTTCTTT. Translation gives CALGELGSSYVGYAPLTAQLFF.

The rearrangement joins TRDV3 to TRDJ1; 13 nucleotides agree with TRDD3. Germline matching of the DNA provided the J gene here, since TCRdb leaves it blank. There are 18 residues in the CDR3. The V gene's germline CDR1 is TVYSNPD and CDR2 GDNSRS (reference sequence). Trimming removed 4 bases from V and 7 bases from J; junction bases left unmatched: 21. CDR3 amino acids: CASPRLRTGGYAGAKLIF. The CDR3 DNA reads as TGTGCCTCCCCCAGGCTACGTACTGGGGGATACGCTGGGGCTAAACTCATCTTT.

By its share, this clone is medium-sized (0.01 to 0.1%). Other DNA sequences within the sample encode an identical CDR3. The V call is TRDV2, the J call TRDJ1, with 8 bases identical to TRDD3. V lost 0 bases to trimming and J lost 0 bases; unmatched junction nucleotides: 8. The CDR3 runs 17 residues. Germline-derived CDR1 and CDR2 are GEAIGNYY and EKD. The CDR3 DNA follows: TGTGCCTGTGACACCCTCCAGGGGATACCTTACACCGATAAACTCATCTTT. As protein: CACDTLQGIPYTDKLIF.

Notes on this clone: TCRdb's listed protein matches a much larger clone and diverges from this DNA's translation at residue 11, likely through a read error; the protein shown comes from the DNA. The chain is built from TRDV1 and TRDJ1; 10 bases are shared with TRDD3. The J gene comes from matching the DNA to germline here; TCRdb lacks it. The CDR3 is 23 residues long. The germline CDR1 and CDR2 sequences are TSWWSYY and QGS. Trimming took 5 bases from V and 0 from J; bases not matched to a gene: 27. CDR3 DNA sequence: TGTGCTCTTGGGTCTCCGTATAGTTCAGCCTCCCATAGGGGGATACGCTACACCGATAAACTCATCTTT. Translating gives CALGSPYSSASHRGIRYTDKLIF.

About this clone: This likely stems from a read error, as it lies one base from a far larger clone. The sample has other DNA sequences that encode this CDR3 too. Here the CDR3 reads CALGEGRLPWGDTHSLTAQLFF. Here the CDR3 DNA reads TGCGCTCTTGGGGAAGGGCGACTCCCTTGGGGGGATACGCATTCTTTGACAGCACAACTCTTCTTT. This chain joins TRDV1 and TRDJ2; 10 bases agree with TRDD3. The J gene was not available in TCRdb and was assigned here by matching the DNA to germline segments. Per the germline V gene, CDR1 is TSWWSYY and CDR2 is QGS. CDR3 length equals 22 residues.